The rows below give T cell receptor beta chains drawn from one sample of a study of identical twins. TCRdb fed the 5' RACE reads into MiXCR, producing one record per CDR3 protein. This repertoire shows about 700,000 distinct CDR3 sequences, around 5.7% found once; its top ten account for 1.5% to 2%. Input material: naive T cells sorted from blood. The receptors were gathered from a young man in good health. CDR3s include the opening cysteine and the closing phenylalanine or tryptophan. Each record gives: V gene, clone size, CDR3 length, CDR3 protein. Part of the rows lack a size; the others show once, few, many or a class for expanded clones.

TRBV20-1	many	17	CSARSLPTSGRGDEQFF
TRBV5-4	NA	17	CASSFPLGGARIDTQYF
TRBV11-2	few	14	CASSLVTAGYEQYF
TRBV20-1	many	14	CSATDRAGSDTQYF
TRBV19	few	19	CASSVPVRQLARINQPQHF
TRBV12-3/TRBV12-4	many	11	CASSSLDEQYF
TRBV5-6	NA	13	CAGHLQGIETQYF
TRBV5-1	few	14	CASSFRLAYNEQFF
TRBV3-1	few	14	CASLDTGQGVEQYF
TRBV4-3	many	13	CASSQERGSPLHF
TRBV7-8	many	14	CASNLGQATGELFF
TRBV6-1	NA	17	CASRRNRGGALGNTIYF
TRBV11-2	many	14	CASSLDQGSETQYF
TRBV20-1	many	14	CSANNQGMNTEAFF
TRBV20-1	NA	13	CSARVTRSSEQYF
TRBV7-2	NA	15	CASSLGPGSRGEQFF
TRBV12-3/TRBV12-4	many	15	CASSLEGTVGNTIYF
TRBV10-3	NA	14	CAISAGAATDTQYF
TRBV18	NA	14	CASSPERGIQPQHF
TRBV27	many	13	CANSSPPYVEQYF
TRBV14	once	17	CASSPIPREGHYNEQFF
TRBV25-1	many	14	CASSESGGGSPLHF
TRBV3-1	many	19	CASSDVPGQGPSSYNEQFF
TRBV24-1	NA	16	CATSDPTLTIAGELFF
TRBV10-3	NA	15	CAIRGGSSGANVLTF
TRBV29-1	many	14	CSVASGTNQETQYF
TRBV25-1	many	14	CASSELDVNTEAFF
TRBV4-1	many	16	CASSQGFGRATDTQYF
TRBV25-1	many	16	CASSGKPSGSYNEQFF
TRBV7-9	many	16	CASSSPTGGRTGELFF
TRBV24-1	NA	13	CATSGTPVATQYF
TRBV20-1	NA	14	CSARDQARTDTQYF
TRBV4-1	few	15	CASSQDWKGTQPQHF